This T cell receptor (beta chain) was recorded in a study of cytomegalovirus exposure and HLA in healthy donors. The sample holds a few counts of this clone. V gave up 0 bases and J gave up 7 bases; unmatched junction bases: 9. Germline assignment: CDR1 MDHEN and CDR2 SYDVKM. CDR3 length: 17 residues. The PCR made use of 60 Vbeta and 13 Jbeta primers. Here immunoSEQ multiplex PCR was the method, and the copy in TCRdb shows in-frame clones only, minus some. The sample consists of under 170,000 clones, about three fifths of them appearing once. The specimen sequenced was PBMCs. This TCR came from a woman between 55 and 75 years old in good health and CMV-seropositive. V and J are TRBV28 and TRBJ2-2, with TRBD1 matching over 9 bases. The CDR3 is CASSLWAQGAGGGELFF. The CDR3 nucleotides are TGTGCCAGCAGTTTATGGGCACAGGGGGCTGGCGGCGGGGAGCTGTTTTTT. Drawing the rest from reference TRBV28 and TRBJ2-2, the complete variable domain is DVKVTQSSRYLVKRTGEKVFLECVQDMDHENMFWYRQDPGLGLRLIYFSYDVKMKEKGDIPEGYSVSREKKERFSLILESASTNQTSMYLCASSLWAQGAGGGELFFGEGSRLTVL.